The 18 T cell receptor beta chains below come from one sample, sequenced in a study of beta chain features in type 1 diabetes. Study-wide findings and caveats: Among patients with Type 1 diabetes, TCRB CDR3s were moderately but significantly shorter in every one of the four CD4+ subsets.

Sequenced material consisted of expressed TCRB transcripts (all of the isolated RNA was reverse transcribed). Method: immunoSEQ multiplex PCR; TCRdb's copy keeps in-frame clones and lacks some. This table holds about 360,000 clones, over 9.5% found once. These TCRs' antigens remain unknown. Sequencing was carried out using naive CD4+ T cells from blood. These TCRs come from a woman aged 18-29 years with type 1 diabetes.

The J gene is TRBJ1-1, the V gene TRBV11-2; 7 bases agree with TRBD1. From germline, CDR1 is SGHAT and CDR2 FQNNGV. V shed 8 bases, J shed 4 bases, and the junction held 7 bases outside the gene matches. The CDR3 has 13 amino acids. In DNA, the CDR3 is TGTGCCAGCCGACAGGGCGTGGGCACTGAAGCTTTCTTT. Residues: CASRQGVGTEAFF.

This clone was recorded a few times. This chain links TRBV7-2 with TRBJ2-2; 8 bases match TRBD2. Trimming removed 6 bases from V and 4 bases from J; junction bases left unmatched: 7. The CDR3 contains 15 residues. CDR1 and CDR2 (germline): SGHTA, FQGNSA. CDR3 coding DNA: TGTGCCAGCAGATCAAGGCTAGCGGGCACCGGGGAGCTGTTTTTT. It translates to CASRSRLAGTGELFF.

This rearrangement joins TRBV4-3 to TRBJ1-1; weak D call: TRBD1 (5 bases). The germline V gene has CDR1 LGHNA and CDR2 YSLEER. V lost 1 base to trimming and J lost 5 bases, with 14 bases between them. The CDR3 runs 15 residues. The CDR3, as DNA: TGCGCCAGCAGCCAAGGGCCTGCAGGGAATACTGAAGCTTTCTTT. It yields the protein CASSQGPAGNTEAFF.

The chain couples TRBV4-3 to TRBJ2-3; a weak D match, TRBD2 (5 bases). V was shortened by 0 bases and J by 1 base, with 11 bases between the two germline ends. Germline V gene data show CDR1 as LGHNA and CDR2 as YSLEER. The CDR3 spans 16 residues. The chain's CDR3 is CASSQESGRRTDTQYF. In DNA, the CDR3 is TGCGCCAGCAGCCAAGAGTCTGGGAGACGCACAGATACGCAGTATTTT.

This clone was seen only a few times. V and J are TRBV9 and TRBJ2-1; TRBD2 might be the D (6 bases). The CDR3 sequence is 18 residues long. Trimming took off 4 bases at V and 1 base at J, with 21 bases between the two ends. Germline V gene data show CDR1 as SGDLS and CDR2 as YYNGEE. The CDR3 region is CASSPRSFSGLSYNEQFF. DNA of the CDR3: TGTGCCAGCAGCCCTCGATCCTTTAGCGGCTTATCCTACAATGAGCAGTTCTTC. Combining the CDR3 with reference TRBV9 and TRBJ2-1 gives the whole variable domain DSGVTQTPKHLITATGQRVTLRCSPRSGDLSVYWYQQSLDQGLQFLIQYYNGEERAKGNILERFSAQQFPDLHSELNLSSLELGDSALYFCASSPRSFSGLSYNEQFFGPGTRLTVL.

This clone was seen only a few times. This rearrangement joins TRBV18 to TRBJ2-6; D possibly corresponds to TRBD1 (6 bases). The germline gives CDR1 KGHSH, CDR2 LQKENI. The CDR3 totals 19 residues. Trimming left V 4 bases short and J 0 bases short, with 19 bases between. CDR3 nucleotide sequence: TGTGCCAGCTCACGAAACACAGGGATTAGGGGCTCTGGGGCCAACGTCCTGACTTTC. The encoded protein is CASSRNTGIRGSGANVLTF.

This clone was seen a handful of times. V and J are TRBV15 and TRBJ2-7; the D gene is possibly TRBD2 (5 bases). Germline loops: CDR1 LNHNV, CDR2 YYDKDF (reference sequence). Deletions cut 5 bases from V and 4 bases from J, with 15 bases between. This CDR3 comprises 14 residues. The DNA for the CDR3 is TGTGCCACCAGCGGTCCGCTAGCCGAGTACGAGCAGTACTTC. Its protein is CATSGPLAEYEQYF.

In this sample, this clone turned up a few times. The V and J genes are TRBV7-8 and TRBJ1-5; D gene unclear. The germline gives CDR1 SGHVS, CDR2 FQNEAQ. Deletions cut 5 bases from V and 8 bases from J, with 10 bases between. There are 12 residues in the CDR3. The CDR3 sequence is CASSPVSEPQHF. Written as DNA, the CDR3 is TGTGCCAGCAGCCCCGTCAGTGAGCCCCAGCATTTT.

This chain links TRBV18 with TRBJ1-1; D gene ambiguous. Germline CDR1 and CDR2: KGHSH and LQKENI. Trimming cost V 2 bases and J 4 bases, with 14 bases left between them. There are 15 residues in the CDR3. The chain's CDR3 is CASSPWEAVGTEAFF. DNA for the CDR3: TGTGCCAGCTCACCATGGGAAGCGGTAGGCACTGAAGCTTTCTTT.

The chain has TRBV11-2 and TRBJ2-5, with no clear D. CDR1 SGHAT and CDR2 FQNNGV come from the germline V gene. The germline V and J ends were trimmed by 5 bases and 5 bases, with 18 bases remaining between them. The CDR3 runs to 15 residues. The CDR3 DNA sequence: TGTGCCAGCAGCCGCACCCCAAGTGCCAGGGAGACCCAGTACTTC. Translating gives CASSRTPSARETQYF.

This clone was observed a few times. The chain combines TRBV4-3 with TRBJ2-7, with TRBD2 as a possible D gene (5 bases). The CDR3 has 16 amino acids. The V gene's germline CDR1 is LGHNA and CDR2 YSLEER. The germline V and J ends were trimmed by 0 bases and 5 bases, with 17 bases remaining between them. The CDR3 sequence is CASSQDLLGGSHEQYF. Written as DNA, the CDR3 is TGCGCCAGCAGCCAAGACCTGTTGGGTGGGAGCCACGAGCAGTACTTC.

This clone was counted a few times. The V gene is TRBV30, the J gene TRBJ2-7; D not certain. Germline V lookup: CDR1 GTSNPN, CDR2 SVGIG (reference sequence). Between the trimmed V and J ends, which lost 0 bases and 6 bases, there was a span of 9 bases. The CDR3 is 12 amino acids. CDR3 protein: CAWSVRVREQYF. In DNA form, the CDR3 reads TGTGCCTGGAGTGTACGAGTTCGCGAGCAGTACTTC.

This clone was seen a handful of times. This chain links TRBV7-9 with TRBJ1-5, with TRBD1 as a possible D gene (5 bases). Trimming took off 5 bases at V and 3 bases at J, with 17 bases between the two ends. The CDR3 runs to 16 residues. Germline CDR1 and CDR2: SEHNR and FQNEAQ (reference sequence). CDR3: CASSLGTPGLNQPQHF. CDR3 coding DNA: TGTGCCAGCAGCCTCGGAACGCCGGGACTCAATCAGCCCCAGCATTTT.

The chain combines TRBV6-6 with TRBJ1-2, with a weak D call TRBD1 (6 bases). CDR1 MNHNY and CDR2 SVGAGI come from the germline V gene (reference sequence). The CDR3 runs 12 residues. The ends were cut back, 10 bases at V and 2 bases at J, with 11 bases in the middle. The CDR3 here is CATTGPNYGYTF. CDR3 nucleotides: TGTGCCACCACAGGGCCCAACTATGGCTACACCTTC.

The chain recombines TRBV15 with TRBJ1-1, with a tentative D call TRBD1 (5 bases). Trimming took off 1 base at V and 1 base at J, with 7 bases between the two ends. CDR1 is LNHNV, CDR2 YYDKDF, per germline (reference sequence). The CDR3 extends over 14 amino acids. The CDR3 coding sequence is TGTGCCACCAGCAGAGGGGGGGGGAACACTGAAGCTTTCTTT. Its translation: CATSRGGGNTEAFF.

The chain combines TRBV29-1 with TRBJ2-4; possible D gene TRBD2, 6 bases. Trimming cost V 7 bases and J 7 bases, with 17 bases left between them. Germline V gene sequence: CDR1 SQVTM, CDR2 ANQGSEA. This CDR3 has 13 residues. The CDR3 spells CSGAWGGPNIQYF. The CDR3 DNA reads TGCAGCGGGGCCTGGGGAGGACCTAACATTCAGTACTTC. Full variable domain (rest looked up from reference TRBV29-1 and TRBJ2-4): SAVISQKPSRDICQRGTSLTIQCQVDSQVTMMFWYRQQPGQSLTLIATANQGSEATYESGFVIDKFPISRPNLTFSTLTVSNMSPEDSSIYLCSGAWGGPNIQYFGAGTRLSVL.

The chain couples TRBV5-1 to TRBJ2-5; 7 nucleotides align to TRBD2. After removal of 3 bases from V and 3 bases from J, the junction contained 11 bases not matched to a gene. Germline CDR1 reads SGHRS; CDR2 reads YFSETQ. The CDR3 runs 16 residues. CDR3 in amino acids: CASSSARLAVEETQYF. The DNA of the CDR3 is TGCGCCAGCAGCTCGGCAAGACTAGCAGTAGAAGAGACCCAGTACTTC.

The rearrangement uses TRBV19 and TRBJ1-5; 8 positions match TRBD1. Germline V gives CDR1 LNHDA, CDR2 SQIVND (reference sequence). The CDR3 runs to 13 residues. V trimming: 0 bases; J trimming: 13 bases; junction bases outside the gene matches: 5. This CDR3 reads CASSIDWTGIQHF. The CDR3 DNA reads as TGTGCCAGTAGTATAGATTGGACAGGGATACAGCATTTT.